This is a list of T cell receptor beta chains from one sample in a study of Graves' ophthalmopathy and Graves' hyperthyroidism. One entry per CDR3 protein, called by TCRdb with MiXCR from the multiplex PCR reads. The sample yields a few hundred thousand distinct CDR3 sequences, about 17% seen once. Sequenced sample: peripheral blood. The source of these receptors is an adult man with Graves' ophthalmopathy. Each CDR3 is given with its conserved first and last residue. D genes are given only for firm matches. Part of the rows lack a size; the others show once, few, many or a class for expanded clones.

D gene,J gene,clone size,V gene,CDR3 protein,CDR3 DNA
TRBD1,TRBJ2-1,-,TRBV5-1,CASSLGQAYEQFF,TGCGCCAGCAGCCTCGGACAGGCCTACGAGCAGTTCTTC
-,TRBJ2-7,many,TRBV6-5,CASSYGGEIYGQYF,TGTGCCAGCAGTTACGGCGGAGAGATTTACGGGCAGTACTTC
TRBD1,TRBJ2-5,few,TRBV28,CASSDQGTAQETQYF,TGTGCCAGCAGCGACCAAGGGACAGCTCAAGAGACCCAGTACTTC
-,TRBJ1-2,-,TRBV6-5,CASSFGQFYGYTF,TGTGCCAGCAGTTTTGGACAGTTCTATGGCTACACCTTC
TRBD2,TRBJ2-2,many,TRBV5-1,CASSREGSTGELFF,TGCGCCAGCAGTCGGGAGGGAAGTACCGGGGAGCTGTTTTTT
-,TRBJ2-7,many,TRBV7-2,CASTEGRGLYEQYF,TGTGCCAGCACCGAGGGCAGGGGTCTATACGAGCAGTACTTC
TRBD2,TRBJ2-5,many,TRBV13,CASSLRREETQYF,TGTGCCAGCAGCTTAAGGCGGGAGGAGACCCAGTACTTC
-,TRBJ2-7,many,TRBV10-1,CASSESRALRYEQYF,TGCGCCAGCAGTGAGTCAAGGGCTTTGCGCTACGAGCAGTACTTC
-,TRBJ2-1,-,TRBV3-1,CASSQGVSGHNEQFF,TGTGCCAGCAGCCAAGGGGTATCCGGCCACAATGAGCAGTTCTTC
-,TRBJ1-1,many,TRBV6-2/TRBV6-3,CASSSLQGMTEAFF,TGTGCCAGCAGTTCGCTCCAGGGTATGACTGAAGCTTTCTTT
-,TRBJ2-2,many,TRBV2,CASSDLAVTGELFF,TGTGCCAGCAGTGACCTGGCCGTCACCGGGGAGCTGTTTTTT
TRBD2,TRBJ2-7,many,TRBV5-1,CASSSKPGTSGIYEQYF,TGCGCCAGCAGCTCGAAACCCGGGACTAGCGGGATCTACGAGCAGTACTTC
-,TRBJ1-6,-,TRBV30,CAWSWTEETSPLHF,TGTGCCTGGAGCTGGACAGAAGAAACTTCACCCCTCCACTTT
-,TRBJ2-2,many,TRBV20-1,CSASPGAGGELFF,TGCAGTGCTAGCCCGGGGGCCGGCGGGGAGCTGTTTTTT
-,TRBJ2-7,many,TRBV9,CASSVALVPYEQYF,TGTGCCAGCAGCGTAGCCCTTGTCCCTTACGAGCAGTACTTC
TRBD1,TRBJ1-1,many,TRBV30,CAWSDKPGQGINTEAFF,TGTGCCTGGAGCGATAAACCGGGACAGGGGATAAACACTGAAGCTTTCTTT
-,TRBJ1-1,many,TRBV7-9,CASSPGTKNTEAFF,TGTGCCAGCAGTCCCGGGACAAAGAACACTGAAGCTTTCTTT
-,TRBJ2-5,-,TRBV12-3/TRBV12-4,CASSSLGGETQYF,TGTGCCAGCAGCAGCCTGGGGGGAGAGACCCAGTACTTC
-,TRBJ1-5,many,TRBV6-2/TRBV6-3,CATTEGYQPQHF,TGTGCCACGACGGAGGGTTATCAGCCCCAGCATTTT
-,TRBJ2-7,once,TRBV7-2,CASSPALGGKTEQYF,TGTGCCAGCAGCCCAGCCTTGGGGGGAAAGACCGAGCAGTACTTC
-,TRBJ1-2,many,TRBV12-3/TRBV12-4,CASRHTSDYGYTF,TGTGCCAGCAGACACACCAGCGACTATGGCTACACCTTC
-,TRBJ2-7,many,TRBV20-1,CSAREPTHEQYF,TGCAGTGCTAGAGAACCCACCCACGAGCAGTACTTC
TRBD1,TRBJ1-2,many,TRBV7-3,CASSLTRGRPHYGYTF,TGTGCCAGCAGCTTAACGAGGGGGCGCCCCCACTATGGCTACACCTTC
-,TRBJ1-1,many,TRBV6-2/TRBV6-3,CASSYPGLNTEAFF,TGTGCCAGCAGTTATCCGGGGCTGAACACTGAAGCTTTCTTT
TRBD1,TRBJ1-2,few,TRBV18,CASSYDSDGRGRDGYTF,TGTGCCAGCTCATATGATTCGGACGGCAGGGGGCGAGATGGCTACACCTTC
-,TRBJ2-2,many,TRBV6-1,CASSPRLGSNPGELFF,TGTGCCAGCAGTCCCCGACTAGGGTCGAATCCCGGGGAGCTGTTTTTT
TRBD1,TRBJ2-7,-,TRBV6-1,CASSETGGNYEQYF,TGTGCCAGCAGTGAAACAGGGGGCAACTACGAGCAGTACTTC
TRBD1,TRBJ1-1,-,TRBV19,CATSDRGLKNTEAFF,TGTGCCACCTCGGACAGGGGGCTTAAGAACACTGAAGCTTTCTTT
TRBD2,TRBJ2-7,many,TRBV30,CAWSRLAGDPTSYEQYF,TGTGCCTGGAGTCGATTAGCGGGAGATCCGACATCCTACGAGCAGTACTTC
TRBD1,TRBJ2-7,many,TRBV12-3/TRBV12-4,CASRTGTGSSYEQYF,TGTGCCAGCCGAACCGGGACAGGGAGCTCCTACGAGCAGTACTTC
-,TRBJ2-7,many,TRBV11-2,CASSLEGGGSYEQYF,TGTGCCAGCAGCTTAGAGGGAGGGGGCTCCTACGAGCAGTACTTC
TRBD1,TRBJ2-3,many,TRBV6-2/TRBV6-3,CASSYSSPGTGSRDTQYF,TGTGCCAGCAGTTACTCTAGCCCCGGGACAGGGTCTAGGGATACGCAGTATTTT
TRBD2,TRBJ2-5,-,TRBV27,CASSFVPLAGQETQYF,TGTGCCAGCAGTTTTGTTCCTCTAGCGGGACAAGAGACCCAGTACTTC
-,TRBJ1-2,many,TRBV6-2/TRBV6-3,CASSSRDYGYTF,TGTGCCAGCAGCTCCAGGGACTATGGCTACACCTTC
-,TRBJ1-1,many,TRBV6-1,CASSEARGWTEAFF,TGTGCCAGCAGTGAAGCGCGGGGGTGGACTGAAGCTTTCTTT
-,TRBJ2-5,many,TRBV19,CASSPKRGKETQYF,TGTGCCAGTAGTCCGAAGAGGGGAAAAGAGACCCAGTACTTC
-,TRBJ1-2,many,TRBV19,CASSVADGLYGYTF,TGTGCCAGTAGTGTGGCGGACGGTCTCTATGGCTACACCTTC
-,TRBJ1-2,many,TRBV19,CASSTGGYGYTF,TGTGCCAGCAGTACGGGGGGCTATGGCTACACCTTC
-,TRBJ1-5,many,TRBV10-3,CAISEVGDNQPQHF,TGTGCCATCAGTGAAGTAGGGGACAATCAGCCCCAGCATTTT
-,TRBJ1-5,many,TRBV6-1,CASSGRGIGNQPQHF,TGTGCCAGCAGTGGTCGGGGGATTGGCAATCAGCCCCAGCATTTT